This TCR beta chain is from a study of circulating tumor DNA in untreated peripheral T-cell lymphoma. This tumor tissue came from a pretreatment baseline collection. Some clones are missing from TCRdb's copy, which holds only in-frame ones; the method was immunoSEQ multiplex PCR. Of 7,000 or so clones in the sample, about 76% are singletons; the top ten hold about 15%. The receptor's source is a human donor with peripheral T-cell lymphoma. The source material was tumor tissue.

CDR3 in DNA: TGTGCCAGCACAGGACCGCATAGCAATCAGCCCCAGCATTTT. Translation gives CASTGPHSNQPQHF. The chain joins TRBV28 to TRBJ1-5; D remains unclear. V shed 7 bases and J shed 0 bases, with 10 bases lying between them. Germline loops: CDR1 MDHEN, CDR2 SYDVKM. The CDR3 sequence is 14 residues long.